The clone carrying this TCR beta chain was picked up many times. Its antigen is currently unknown. V was shortened by 2 bases and J by 0 bases, with 15 bases between the two germline ends. CDR3 length: 17 amino acids. Germline lookup yields CDR1 SGHTA and CDR2 FQGNSA. This entry is derived from a study of blood T cells in healthy people across ages. General observations from the study: Possibly, changes in expanded clonotypes were confounded because donor CMV status was unknown. Researchers judged that diversity estimates from one million T cells fell short of true values. Unsorted PBMCs prevented conclusive naive versus antigen-experienced comparison.

A second about 7 to 11 cycle PCR used barcoded and J-beta primers. Via MiXCR, TCRdb re-called the 5' RACE reads, giving one row per CDR3 protein. The data contain about 640,000 distinct CDR3 sequences, about 30% of them singletons. The V gene is TRBV7-2, the J gene TRBJ2-3; perhaps TRBD2 as D (5 bases). This TCR came from a woman aged 80 or older in good health. Sequencing used blood. The CDR3 bases are TGTGCCAGCAGCTTATCACCGCCGGGGAGTAGCACAGATACGCAGTATTTT. It translates to CASSLSPPGSSTDTQYF.